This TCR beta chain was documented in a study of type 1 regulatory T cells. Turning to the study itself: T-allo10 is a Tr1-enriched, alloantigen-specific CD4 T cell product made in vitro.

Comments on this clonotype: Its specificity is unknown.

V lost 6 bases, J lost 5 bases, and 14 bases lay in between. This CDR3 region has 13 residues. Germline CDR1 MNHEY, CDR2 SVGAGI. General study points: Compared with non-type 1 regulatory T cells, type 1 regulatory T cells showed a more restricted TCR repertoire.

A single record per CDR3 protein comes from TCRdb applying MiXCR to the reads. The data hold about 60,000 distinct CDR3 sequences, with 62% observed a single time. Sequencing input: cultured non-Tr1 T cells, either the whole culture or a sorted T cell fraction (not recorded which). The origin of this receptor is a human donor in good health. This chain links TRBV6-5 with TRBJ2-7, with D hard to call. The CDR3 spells CASSANIAHEQYF. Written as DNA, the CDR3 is TGTGCCAGCAGCGCCAACATCGCCCACGAGCAGTACTTC.